This entry concerns a single T cell receptor beta chain. In its sample, this clonotype was seen a few times. Its antigen is unknown. Qualities for individual bases were not recorded, and no much larger clone is one base off. PBMCs were isolated by Ficoll-Paque density gradient centrifugation. Reads for this sample came from an Illumina NovaSeq 6000. cDNA libraries for TCRalpha and TCRbeta were prepared by 5'RACE using constant-segment primers, with sample barcodes and unique molecular identifiers added. Trizol reagent was used to extract RNA from every sample. Library amplification was performed in two PCR steps, and a second sample barcode and Illumina TruSeq adapters were introduced in the second step. Sequencing of the libraries was done on an Illumina NovaSeq, producing 2 x 150 bp paired-end reads. On the study's bioinformatics: With migec v1.2.7, reads were demultiplexed and then collapsed into UMI-guided consensus sequences. Using mixcr v2.1.11, UMI consensuses were aligned to TRA and TRB V and J templates and then assembled into clonotypes. A clonotype was counted as expanded or contracted only if both edgeR and NoisET called the change significant, with noise models trained on biological replicates. For edgeR calls, the thresholds were a false discovery rate-adjusted p below 0.01 and a log2 fold-change of 1. As an exploratory analysis of dynamics, PCA with hierarchical clustering was applied to max-normalized trajectories of the 1000 most abundant clonotypes. Each responding clone was given a CD4 or CD8 phenotype based on the CD4+ and CD8+ repertoires, which had been sequenced separately. In-frame beta chains were kept once TCRdb had trimmed the public reads at Q25 with fastp and called clones with MiXCR. Each CDR3 protein appears once, grouped with its most common genes and DNA. V and J calls and clone size were set by TCRdb, not the authors. The sample records about 390,000 distinct CDR3 sequences, around a sixth of which are singletons. The ten largest clones represent roughly 21% of the sample.

The sample is drawn from a study of T-cell memory formation after mild COVID-19 listed by TCRdb under 2021. A note on the overall study: Most TCR sequence clusters were specific to one of the two donors. In a couple of donors, T-cell clones that expanded and contracted after mild COVID-19 were followed by sequencing TCRalpha and TCRbeta repertoires longitudinally. Two young, previously healthy adult volunteers made up the cohort, one male and one female. Study-level results and caveats: The study covered only a couple of mild cases, and larger cohorts including severe cases with pre-infection samples were considered necessary. From day 15 to 85, contracting clones showed balanced CD4/CD8 phenotypes, whereas a second wave of clones that expanded from day 15 to 37 leaned towards CD4+. Some responding clones were detected in pre-infection memory, which suggested that pre-existing cross-reactive memory T cells had joined the SARS-CoV-2 response. Contracting CD4+ clones turned up mainly in the CM and EM memory subsets, whereas EMRA was where CD8+ clones were enriched. SARS-CoV-2 specificity of the second-wave clones peaking on day 37 was not confirmed.

Deletion took 3 bases off V and 7 bases off J, with a span of 11 bases between the germline ends. From cysteine to phenylalanine, the CDR3 is 14 amino acids long. The kept DNA is CDR3 alone, 42 bases in frame from the first base. The CDR1 and CDR2 encoded by the germline V gene are SGHRS and YFSETQ. This clonotype was obtained from a man between 18 and 29 years old who had mild COVID-19 (a few samples of this study predate the infection). The sample titles of this study are shuffled in the database, so cell type and time point are left out; the donor was told from shared clones. In this chain, TRBV5-1 is recombined with TRBJ1-6; the D gene assignment is ambiguous. Sequencing used PBMCs or a T cell subset sorted from them (not recorded which). CDR3 reads: CASSSGVLNSPLHF. The DNA is TGCGCCAGCAGCTCGGGCGTTTTGAATTCACCCCTCCACTTT.